The rows below give T cell receptor beta chains drawn from one sample of a study of blood T cell repertoires in COVID-19. Produced via immunoSEQ multiplex PCR; TCRdb's table is partial and in-frame only. The table records 150,000 to 200,000 clones, 81% of them present only once. The sample was PBMCs or T cells enriched from blood (not recorded which). These receptors all come from a woman between 35 and 50 years old with acute COVID-19. The CDR3 runs from the conserved cysteine through the conserved F or W. A D gene is named only where the DNA matches it firmly. A row's size may be missing; if present it is once, few, many or a size class.

cdr3_aa cdr3_nt j_call cdr3_length d_call v_call clone_size
CASSLGTGFMNSPLHF TGTGCCAGCAGCTTAGGAACAGGGTTTATGAATTCACCCCTCCACTTT TRBJ1-6 16 . TRBV11-2 .
CASTGQGGRTEAFF TGTGCCAGCACGGGACAGGGAGGAAGGACTGAAGCTTTCTTT TRBJ1-1 14 TRBD1 TRBV25-1 .
CASSPRLAGLGTDTQYF TGTGCCAGCAGTCCCCGACTAGCGGGGCTGGGCACAGATACGCAGTATTTT TRBJ2-3 17 TRBD2 TRBV27 .
CASSLVETGVDTEAFF TGTGCCAGCAGCTTAGTTGAGACAGGTGTGGACACTGAAGCTTTCTTT TRBJ1-1 16 . TRBV11-3 .
CASSHPPPRANTGELFF TGTGCCAGCAGCCATCCTCCACCCAGGGCGAACACCGGGGAGCTGTTTTTT TRBJ2-2 17 . TRBV3-1/TRBV3-2 .
CASSLPGTEGNTIYF TGTGCCAGCAGCCTCCCCGGGACAGAAGGAAACACCATATATTTT TRBJ1-3 15 TRBD1 TRBV9 .
CASVGRENTGELFF TGTGCCAGTGTGGGCAGGGAGAACACCGGGGAGCTGTTTTTT TRBJ2-2 14 . TRBV7-9 .
CASTFTGGSPLHF TGTGCCAGCACCTTTACAGGGGGTTCACCCCTCCACTTT TRBJ1-6 13 TRBD1 TRBV12-3/TRBV12-4 .
CASSRRLDWETQYF TGTGCCAGCAGCCGGCGCCTAGACTGGGAGACCCAGTACTTC TRBJ2-5 14 . TRBV7-8 .
CAGRWDRGAYEQYF TGTGCCGGTCGATGGGACAGGGGGGCCTACGAGCAGTACTTC TRBJ2-7 14 TRBD1 TRBV2 .
CAWSHRGSSNQPQHF TGTGCCTGGAGTCATCGGGGTTCAAGCAATCAGCCCCAGCATTTT TRBJ1-5 15 . TRBV30 .
CASSLPRTDYEQYF TGTGCCAGCAGCTTACCTCGGACAGACTACGAGCAGTACTTC TRBJ2-7 14 . TRBV7-8 many
CASSLGGQPQHF TGTGCCAGCAGCTTAGGAGGGCAGCCCCAGCATTTT TRBJ1-5 12 . TRBV11-3 few
CASSTDRALRDPEAFF TGTGCCAGCAGCACCGACAGGGCGCTAAGAGACCCTGAAGCTTTCTTT TRBJ1-1 16 TRBD1 TRBV7-9 .
CASRGSSYNSPLHF TGTGCCAGCAGGGGGAGCTCCTATAATTCACCCCTCCACTTT TRBJ1-6 14 . TRBV6-5 .
CASSLAQGGLGNTEAFF TGTGCCAGCAGCTTAGCCCAGGGAGGGCTGGGAAACACTGAAGCTTTCTTT TRBJ1-1 17 . TRBV5-8 .
CATSRDYLQREETQYF TGTGCCACCAGCAGAGATTATCTTCAGCGCGAAGAGACCCAGTACTTC TRBJ2-5 16 . TRBV15 .
CASSRQDTQYF TGTGCCAGCTCGAGGCAAGATACGCAGTATTTT TRBJ2-3 11 . TRBV18 few
CASSFRGQAGNTIYF TGTGCCAGCAGTTTCCGAGGACAGGCTGGAAACACCATATATTTT TRBJ1-3 15 TRBD1 TRBV27 .
CASSQVRGSYAFF TGTGCCAGCAGCCAAGTTCGGGGGAGTTATGCTTTCTTT TRBJ1-1 13 . TRBV3-1/TRBV3-2 .
CASSFFTGGRGYTF TGTGCCAGCAGCTTCTTCACAGGGGGTCGTGGCTACACCTTC TRBJ1-2 14 TRBD1 TRBV5-4 .
CASSLRLTGVRPYGYTF TGTGCCAGCAGCTTGAGGCTCACAGGGGTTCGACCCTATGGCTACACCTTC TRBJ1-2 17 TRBD1 TRBV5-5 once